This T cell receptor (beta chain) came from a study of control samples from healthy donors and cancer patients. Using immunoSEQ multiplex PCR, the repertoire was profiled, and TCRdb retains in-frame clones only, with some absent. The table includes over 200,000 clones, roughly 80% detected once. CDR3 length equals 13 residues. Germline V gene sequence: CDR1 SGHTS, CDR2 YDEGEE. Trimming shortened V by 4 bases and J by 2 bases, and 9 bases separated the two germline ends. This chain uses TRBV5-8 with TRBJ2-5; D gene ambiguous. Specimen: PBMCs. The clonotype was recovered from a woman between 55 and 75 years old with lung cancer. This chain's CDR3 is CASSAYPQETQYF. The CDR3 DNA sequence: TGTGCCAGCAGCGCCTACCCGCAAGAGACCCAGTACTTC.